This entry is about one TCR beta chain. This specimen comes from a study of response to subunit inactivated influenza vaccine. V was trimmed by 3 bases and J by 5 bases, leaving 13 bases between them. CDR1 LNHDA and CDR2 SQIVND come from the germline V gene (reference sequence). This CDR3 has 14 residues. TCRdb re-analysed the RT-PCR reads in MiXCR, keeping a single row per CDR3 protein. The sample lists just under 550,000 distinct CDR3 sequences; around 25% were seen once. This same sample was also part of a study on T cells expressing NK-cell markers. That source adds: What made the TCR beta cDNA was 5'RACE template switching with UMIs.

This receptor was taken from a man aged 50 to 59 who received an inactivated influenza vaccine. The sample here was CD4+ T cells sorted from PBMCs, taken about 13 days after vaccination. This sequence joins TRBV19 and TRBJ1-2; D unresolved. The CDR3 region is CASSIGVGEYGYTF. CDR3 coding DNA: TGTGCCAGTAGTATTGGGGTCGGCGAGTATGGCTACACCTTC.